The rows below give T cell receptor beta chains drawn from one sample of a study of CD8 T cell repertoires and HIV-1 epitope variants. This table comes from immunoSEQ multiplex PCR, and its TCRdb copy is limited to in-frame clones, with some not included. Of over 90,000 clones listed, roughly 77% are singletons. The material sequenced was uncultured baseline CD8+ T cells from peripheral blood mononuclear cells (PBMCs). These receptors all come from a male donor with HIV. Each CDR3 is given with its conserved first and last residue. The D gene is left open where the match is weak. Clone size, where shown, is once, few, many, or a class for clones that have expanded.

V gene	clone size	J gene	D gene	CDR3 DNA	CDR3 protein
TRBV5-1	NA	TRBJ2-1	TRBD2	TGCGCCAGCAGCTTGGATGGGACTAGCGGGAGCGATGAGCAGTTCTTC	CASSLDGTSGSDEQFF
TRBV5-1	NA	TRBJ2-1	TRBD1	TGCGCCAGCAGCTTCTTACAGGGGGCCCTCAATGAGCAGTTCTTC	CASSFLQGALNEQFF
TRBV21-1	once	TRBJ2-7	NA	TGCCTAGGGGGGGATCGAGGCGGGAGAGGGAACGAGCAGTACTTC	CLGGDRGGRGNEQYF
TRBV23-1	NA	TRBJ2-7	NA	TGCGCCAGCAGTCGCAGAAAGGCACGGGCGAAGGGAGCCTACGAGCAGTACTTC	CASSRRKARAKGAYEQYF
TRBV4-2	NA	TRBJ2-7	NA	TGTGCCAGCAGCCAAGATCTTAACAGTCCCTACGAGCAGTACTTC	CASSQDLNSPYEQYF
TRBV19	NA	TRBJ2-5	NA	TGTGCCAGTAGTATAGGGAACCAAGAGACCCAGTACTTC	CASSIGNQETQYF
TRBV21-1	NA	TRBJ2-5	NA	TGTGCCAGCAGCAAACCGGGACTAGTGGAAGAGACCCAGTACTTC	CASSKPGLVEETQYF
TRBV5-4	NA	TRBJ2-3	NA	TGTGCCAGCAGCTTGGACAGACCCAGGGGCACAGATACGCAGTATTTT	CASSLDRPRGTDTQYF
TRBV5-6	once	TRBJ2-7	NA	TGTGCCAGCAGCTTGGGTGGGGAGGAGCAGTACTTC	CASSLGGEEQYF
TRBV6-1	NA	TRBJ1-6	NA	TGTGCCAGCAGTGAGTTTAAGGGGGACCTCCACTTT	CASSEFKGDLHF
TRBV28	NA	TRBJ1-5	NA	TGTGCCAGCAAAAACAGTCTCTTAGGAGATAGCAATCAGCCCCAGCATTTT	CASKNSLLGDSNQPQHF
TRBV28	few	TRBJ2-7	NA	TGTGCCAGCAGTACTCACCCGGGACAGGGGGGACTAGCGGCCTTCTCCTACGAGCAGTACTTC	CASSTHPGQGGLAAFSYEQYF
TRBV7-2	NA	TRBJ2-2	TRBD2	TGTGCCAGCAGCAAAGCGGGGTACGGCACCGGGGAGCTGTTTTTT	CASSKAGYGTGELFF
TRBV6-1	NA	TRBJ2-5	NA	TGTGCCAGCTATACAGGCCAAGAGACCCAGTACTTC	CASYTGQETQYF
TRBV5-6	NA	TRBJ2-7	NA	TGTGCCAGCAGCTTGGGAGTGGGGGCAAACTACGAGCAGTACTTC	CASSLGVGANYEQYF
TRBV4-3	NA	TRBJ2-2	NA	TGCGCCAGCAGGGAGACAGCTTACACCGGGGAGCTGTTTTTT	CASRETAYTGELFF
TRBV2	NA	TRBJ2-7	TRBD1	TGTGCCAGCAGTGAAGTGAGAGGGACAGGGAACGAGCAGTACTTC	CASSEVRGTGNEQYF
TRBV5-1	NA	TRBJ2-2	TRBD2	TGCGCCAGCAGCTTGGATGGCGGGAGGGCGGCGAACACCGGGGAGCTGTTTTTT	CASSLDGGRAANTGELFF
TRBV25-1	NA	TRBJ1-1	NA	TGTGCCAGCAGTGATAACACACCGGGACTTTCGGAGAACACTGAAGCTTTCTTT	CASSDNTPGLSENTEAFF
TRBV10-3	NA	TRBJ2-7	TRBD2	TGTGCCATCAGTGAGTCGGGACTAGTGGATTACGAGCAGTACTTC	CAISESGLVDYEQYF
TRBV28	NA	TRBJ1-1	NA	TGTGCCAGCAGTATCTTCGCGGGTACTGAAGCTTTCTTT	CASSIFAGTEAFF
TRBV10-2	NA	TRBJ1-2	NA	TGCGCCAGCAGTGAGGTGGGACGTATCTATGGCTACACCTTC	CASSEVGRIYGYTF
TRBV9	NA	TRBJ2-6	NA	TGTGCCAGCAGCGTAAGCGCGGCTGGGGCCAACGTCCTGACTTTC	CASSVSAAGANVLTF
TRBV4-1	NA	TRBJ1-4	NA	TGCGCCAGCAGCCAAGTGAATTTAGTGGCGACGGCTAATGAAAAACTGTTTTTT	CASSQVNLVATANEKLFF
TRBV9	NA	TRBJ1-1	NA	TGTGCCAGCAGCTCCCGGACCTTGGGCACTGAAGCTTTCTTT	CASSSRTLGTEAFF
TRBV5-1	NA	TRBJ2-7	TRBD2	TGCGCCAGCGGCGGGCTAGCGGGAGGGCCAGGCGAGCAGTACTTC	CASGGLAGGPGEQYF
TRBV2	NA	TRBJ2-3	NA	TGTGCCAGCAAGGAGCGGCCCCCAGATACGCAGTATTTT	CASKERPPDTQYF
TRBV5-1	NA	TRBJ2-3	NA	TGCGCCAGCAGCTTGGCGGTGGATACGCAGTATTTT	CASSLAVDTQYF
TRBV6-5	few	TRBJ1-1	TRBD1	TGTGCCAGCAGTTACGAGGGGGCCACTGAAGCTTTCTTT	CASSYEGATEAFF
TRBV11-1	NA	TRBJ1-1	NA	TGTGCCAGCAGCCACTTTGTGGCGGAAAACACTGAAGCTTTCTTT	CASSHFVAENTEAFF
TRBV5-1	NA	TRBJ2-5	TRBD2	TGCGCCAGCAGCCTTAGCGGGGCCCCACACTTC	CASSLSGAPHF
TRBV2	NA	TRBJ2-1	NA	TGTGCCAGCAGTGGCGAGCCAGGGGACCTTAACAATGAGCAGTTCTTC	CASSGEPGDLNNEQFF
TRBV4-3	NA	TRBJ2-1	NA	TGCGCCAGCAGCCAGGGGGGAGCCAACTACAATGAGCAGTTCTTC	CASSQGGANYNEQFF
TRBV2	NA	TRBJ1-2	TRBD1	TGTGCCAGCAGTCTTGGACAGGGGAAGCCCTATGGCTACACCTTC	CASSLGQGKPYGYTF
TRBV4-3	NA	TRBJ2-3	NA	TGCGCCAGCAGCCAAGATCCCGCGGGCGGGGGCTCAGATACGCAGTATTTT	CASSQDPAGGGSDTQYF
TRBV28	NA	TRBJ2-1	NA	TGTGCCAGCTTTTCCGGGGCCAAGACACCCAATGAGCAGTTCTTC	CASFSGAKTPNEQFF
TRBV2	NA	TRBJ2-1	TRBD1	TGTGCCAGCAGGGACGGACAGGGGACATCCTACAATGAGCAGTTCTTC	CASRDGQGTSYNEQFF
TRBV7-9	NA	TRBJ1-1	TRBD1	TGTGCCAGCAGCCCCGGGGAAAGGGGGCTGAAACCGAACACTGAAGCTTTCTTT	CASSPGERGLKPNTEAFF
TRBV28	NA	TRBJ2-5	NA	TGTGCCAGCAGTACTCTGCCCCAAGAGACCCAGTACTTC	CASSTLPQETQYF
TRBV6-1	NA	TRBJ2-7	NA	TGTGCCAGCAGCGGTGAACTCACCTCCTACGAGCAGTACTTC	CASSGELTSYEQYF
TRBV5-5	NA	TRBJ1-1	TRBD1	TGTGCCAGCAGCCGGACAGGAGTGAACACTGAAGCTTTCTTT	CASSRTGVNTEAFF
TRBV4-1	NA	TRBJ2-1	NA	TGCGCCAGCAGCCAAGGCCGAGCGAGAGGTGGGCCCAATGAGCAGTTCTTC	CASSQGRARGGPNEQFF
TRBV27	NA	TRBJ2-3	NA	TGTGCCAGCAGTTTAGACCAGGCGAGCACAGATACGCAGTATTTT	CASSLDQASTDTQYF
TRBV6-6	NA	TRBJ2-3	TRBD2	TGTGCCAGCAGTTACTCGAACAGCGGGGGCGGGGATACGCAGTATTTT	CASSYSNSGGGDTQYF
TRBV5-1	NA	TRBJ2-5	TRBD1	TGCGCCAGCAGCGAGTCAGGCACAGGGGGACAAGAGACCCAGTACTTC	CASSESGTGGQETQYF
TRBV30	NA	TRBJ1-2	TRBD1	TGTGCCTGGACCGACCAACAGGGGGCGTCTCCCCCCGACGGCTACACCTTC	CAWTDQQGASPPDGYTF
TRBV9	few	TRBJ2-5	TRBD1	TGTGCCAGCAGCGGAGAGGACAGGTTCTCGGACGAGACCCAGTACTTC	CASSGEDRFSDETQYF
TRBV5-1	once	TRBJ2-3	NA	TGCGCCAGCAGCTTAGGACCTAATACGCAGTATTTT	CASSLGPNTQYF
TRBV6-5	NA	TRBJ2-5	TRBD2	TGTGCCAGCAGTTTCGGGAGGGTGGAGACCCAGTACTTC	CASSFGRVETQYF
TRBV7-2	NA	TRBJ1-4	NA	TGTGCCAGCAGCTTAGGGTGGGGGTCCCAGAAACTGTTTTTT	CASSLGWGSQKLFF
TRBV5-4	NA	TRBJ1-4	NA	TGTGCCAGCAGCTTGAATCAAGGTTTGGGTGAAAAACTGTTTTTT	CASSLNQGLGEKLFF
TRBV6-6	NA	TRBJ2-7	TRBD2	TGTGCCAGCAGTATCCTAGCGGTTTACGAGCAGTACTTC	CASSILAVYEQYF
TRBV5-5	NA	TRBJ1-5	TRBD1	TGTGCCAGCAGCCTGGACAGGGGGAGCAATCAGCCCCAGCATTTT	CASSLDRGSNQPQHF
TRBV2	NA	TRBJ2-7	TRBD1	TGTGCCAGCACCTGGGACAGGGACACCTACGAGCAGTACTTC	CASTWDRDTYEQYF
TRBV9	NA	TRBJ2-1	TRBD2	TGTGCCAGCAGCGCCGTAGCGGGAGCTTACAATGAGCAGTTCTTC	CASSAVAGAYNEQFF